This T cell receptor beta chain was observed in a study of blood T cells in healthy people across ages (dated by TCRdb to the mid-2010s). General notes on the study: In model experiments, roughly one uniquely barcoded TCR beta cDNA molecule per two T cells was captured by template switching. To track age-related changes in TCR beta repertoire diversity, the study relied on deep sequencing normalized with unique cDNA molecular identifiers. Four age groups were formed from the donors: young (average approximately 17 years), middle-aged (less than 40), aged (around 68) and long-lived (around 82). To avoid experimental bias, donors of different ages were spread randomly across the sequencing lanes. The study analyzed two additional independent replicas of 1 million unique cDNA reads from the same blood draw for two donors, one aged 18 to 30 and one aged 80 or older. Findings and caveats that apply to the study as a whole: The CMV infection status of donors was not known, potentially confounding age-related changes in expanded clonotypes. The long-lived group showed more naive CD4+ T cells, fewer expanded clones and increased TCR diversity than the aged group, suggesting age selection. Bulk unsorted PBMC profiling prevented conclusive comparison of naive and antigen-experienced compartments. Observed TCR beta diversity per million T cells fell roughly linearly with age, and a significant reduction was already apparent by age approximately 41. A strong correlation was found between observed TCR beta diversity and the percentage of naive T cells measured by flow cytometry. Estimates of total diversity based on one million sequenced T cells were regarded as lower bounds and as underestimates.

The library was produced with 5' RACE. The sequencer was an Illumina HiSeq 2500. The second PCR ran for about 7 to 11 cycles and used a J-beta primer mix along with a sample-barcoded 5' primer. A template-switch 5' adaptor carrying 12 random nucleotides introduced a unique molecular identifier onto each TCR beta cDNA molecule. Each sample yielded at least 3 million CDR3-containing paired-end reads. The Mint cDNA synthesis kit, primed by a TRBC-specific oligonucleotide, was used to synthesize first-strand cDNA from all RNA. All cDNA was treated with uracil-DNA glycosylase and then went through a first 18-cycle PCR with the universal primers M1SS and BC2_uni_R. In the source study's methods: Normalization of each sample was performed by random selection of 1 million high-quality reads, each carrying a distinct molecular identifier. Instead of being binned into consensus sequences, reads with shared molecular identifiers were discarded. MiTCR, set to a Q25 quality threshold and the strictest error-elimination algorithm, was used for CDR3 identification, clonotype clustering and error correction. Lower-bound total TCR beta diversity was estimated with a nonparametric unseen species model using Euler transformation. The public reads were quality trimmed at Q25 with fastp and then assembled into clones with MiXCR by TCRdb, keeping productive beta chains. Entries that share a CDR3 protein sequence are merged under the most common genes and DNA. TCRdb's processing, not the study's, gives the V and J calls here. Across this sample there are about 1.7 million distinct CDR3 sequences, with about 28% seen only once. About 7.7% of the sample rests with the top ten.

The 40 or so donors, aged 6 to 90 years, were systemically healthy Caucasian individuals from Russia. Each donor gave ten milliliters of peripheral blood, collected into EDTA-treated Vacutainer tubes. Ficoll-Paque density-gradient centrifugation was used to isolate PBMCs, with at least 7 million per sample. Total RNA was extracted from PBMCs with Trizol reagent, with at least 5.5 micrograms obtained per sample. For every donor, flow cytometry on a PBMC aliquot measured the percentage of naive CD45RAhigh/CD27high T cells. With respect to this clonotype: The target of this receptor is not known. No clone much larger than this one lies a single base away; base qualities are absent.

Taken from cysteine to phenylalanine, the CDR3 has 15 residues. The retained sequence is limited to the CDR3, 45 bases, with the frame set at the first base. The rearranged chain carries TRBV21-1 and TRBJ2-1; the table's D call, TRBD2, has no DNA check behind it. TRBV21-1 is annotated as a pseudogene. The sequence was obtained from a woman aged 25 to 39 in good health. Sequences were obtained from blood. The CDR3 reads CASSKATIRRYEQFF. The nucleotide sequence reads TGTGCCAGCAGCAAAGCGACAATCCGCCGCTATGAGCAGTTCTTC.